This TCR beta chain originates from a study of blood T cells in healthy people across ages. Study-wide context: When template switching was applied, about one barcoded beta molecule was captured per two T cells.

Notes on the study in general: Among T cells, TCR beta diversity per million cells dropped roughly linearly as age rose.

Germline CDR1 is LNHNV and CDR2 is YYDKDF (reference sequence). This CDR3 is 13 amino acids long. Trimming left V 0 bases short and J 7 bases short, with 9 bases between. Alongside a J-beta primer mix, a sample-barcoded 5' primer served in a second PCR lasting about 7 to 11 cycles. TCRdb re-analysed the 5' RACE reads in MiXCR, keeping a single row per CDR3 protein. The data contain about 800,000 distinct CDR3 sequences, about 62% of them singletons. Of note for this clonotype: Its antigen remains unknown.

Sequences were obtained from blood. This sequence originates from a man aged 25-40 years in good health. The chain is built from TRBV15 and TRBJ1-1; D not resolved. The CDR3 protein is CATSREGILEAFF. The DNA of the CDR3 is TGTGCCACCAGCAGAGAGGGGATTCTTGAAGCTTTCTTT.